This TCR beta chain was sequenced in a study of T cell responses to AZD1222 COVID-19 vaccine (dated by TCRdb to about 2021). Concerning the study at large: A total of more than 230 trial participants underwent TCR sequencing, of whom roughly 210 received two doses of AZD1222 and some 25 received two doses of the MenACWY control vaccine. Trial participants were enrolled into age subgroups of 18-55, 56-69 and 70-plus years, which contained roughly 140, 27 and 60 TCR-sequenced participants, respectively.

In the case of this clone: Its antigen specificity is not known. No base quality information exists; no much larger clone differs at one position.

The CDR3 regions of human TCRbeta chains were analyzed by immunosequencing. Per the source publication's procedure: TCRs in the repertoires were compared against a reference library of SARS-CoV-2-specific TCRs that had been generated with the MIRA antigen-specificity platform. Breadth was defined as the fraction of unique TCRs that were SARS-CoV-2-associated, and depth was defined as the fraction of total T cells that were SARS-CoV-2-associated. Using the MIRA data, every spike-specific TCR was mapped to the spike region that the TCR reacted to and assigned to either a CD4 or a CD8 class. Log10-transformed breadth and depth values were compared by one-way ANOVA with Sidak's multiple comparisons tests. TCRdb provides this immuneACCESS table in a form limited to in-frame rearrangements. Some clones are lacking; in checked studies, under half of them reflect an unresolved V gene, and why the rest are absent is not known. The V and J calls and the clone size are those of that table, but D and trimming were determined from the DNA. In all, the sample holds 90,000 to 150,000 clones, and roughly 91% of those were seen once. The top ten hold around 4% of the sample.

The full study reports these points: Because no day 14 peak-response samples were available, the repertoires could be characterized only after the peak T cell response. Conclusions about previously exposed vaccinees are limited because only six or seven AZD1222 recipients were SARS-CoV-2 seropositive at baseline. Participants were mostly white British and included more females than males, and it was suggested by the authors that clonal diversity may have been underestimated. The 56-69-year group was small, and its depth increase did not reach significance, likely because of low power. CD4 TCRs associated with the vaccine covered the entire spike protein, and the dominant responses were in regions 160-218 and 743-854. Reportedly, almost half of the unique spike-specific TCRs recognized epitopes lying outside the regions that are mutated in the B.1.351 and B.1.1.7 variants. After two AZD1222 doses, both the breadth and the depth of spike-specific TCRs were significantly higher than at day 0 and than in MenACWY recipients.

The germline V and J ends show losses of 4 bases and 1 base respectively, and no gene match explains 7 bases of the junction. The CDR3 runs 16 residues from the cysteine to the phenylalanine. The DNA shown is the 48-base CDR3, in frame from base 1. Read against the paper, the sample's time point label means: about 28 days (+/-7) after the second vaccine dose. AZD1222 recipients given second doses at about 4 weeks or at about 12 weeks were pooled, since spike-specific TCR depth and breadth were not found to differ between the two schedules. Vaccinee samples came from UK trials COV001 and COV002, including a single-blind randomized controlled phase 2/3 trial of AZD1222 (ChAdOx1 nCoV-19) in healthy adults. For TCRbeta chain sequencing, PBMC samples were collected from trial participants at day 0 and at day 28 after the second dose.

The rearranged chain carries TRBV23-1 and TRBJ1-3, and 7 junctional nucleotides match TRBD1. TRBV23-1 is placed among ORFs of uncertain function. Specimen: peripheral blood, collected 28 days after the second AZD1222 dose. The source of this sequence is an adult who received the AZD1222 COVID-19 vaccine. The CDR3 region has the sequence CASSLRDRYSGNTIYF. In nucleotides, the sequence is TGCGCCAGCAGTCTCCGGGACAGATATTCTGGAAACACCATATATTTT.